This T cell receptor beta chain was recovered during a study of CD8 T cells in Susac syndrome. Study outcomes and limitations: The authors acknowledged that their TCR sequencing and HLA analysis involved a relatively small number of individuals.

With random hexamers, reverse transcription was performed on about 0.5 to 1 ug of RNA. TCRdb reanalysed the immunoSEQ multiplex PCR reads using MiXCR and keeps one entry per CDR3 protein. The sample includes around 190,000 distinct CDR3 sequences, under 95% of them seen just once. The length of the CDR3 is 13 residues. Germline CDR1 is LNHDA and CDR2 is SQIVND (reference sequence). Between the trimmed V and J ends, which lost 7 bases and 7 bases, there was a span of 16 bases. Comments on this clonotype: The antigen remains undetermined.

Sequencing was performed on CD4+ T cells from PBMCs. The chain is built from TRBV19 and TRBJ1-1; no firm D call. This sequence originates from a human donor in good health. CDR3 residues: CASMGPGALEAFF. CDR3 sequence (DNA): TGTGCCAGTATGGGCCCCGGTGCTCTTGAAGCTTTCTTT.